These 7 T cell receptor beta chains were all obtained from the same sample, sequenced in a study of CD8 T cells in Susac syndrome (dated by TCRdb to between 2019 and 2020). Library prep was done by the immunoSEQ multiplex PCR assay. RNA was extracted using the RNeasy kit, and roughly 0.45 to 1 ug of the RNA was reverse transcribed with random hexamers. TCRdb reprocessing: public reads trimmed at Q25 with fastp, clones called with MiXCR, in-frame beta chains kept. Identical CDR3 proteins give one entry, which carries the most common genes and DNA. The sample contains about 250,000 distinct CDR3 sequences, 90% to 95% of them found a single time. Of the sample, 0.06% to 0.08% is held by the ten largest clones. Sequencing used CD4+ T cells from PBMCs. The source is a human donor with multiple sclerosis.

CDR3 DNA sequence: TGTGCCAGCAGAGGACAGGTGAGAGGTGAGCAGTTCTTC. Its translation is CASRGQVRGEQFF. This chain joins TRBV6-1 and TRBJ2-1; 7 bases match TRBD1. The CDR3 runs 13 residues. The V gene's germline CDR1 is MNHNS and CDR2 SASEGT. With V trimmed by 6 bases and J by 9 bases, 8 bases remained unmatched.

The chain links TRBV7-9 to TRBJ2-7; 7 bases line up with TRBD1. From germline, CDR1 is SEHNR and CDR2 FQNEAQ (reference sequence). The junction had 6 bases not matched to a gene; V was cut back by 1 base and J by 6 bases. The CDR3 has 14 amino acids. In DNA, the CDR3 is TGTGCCAGCAGCTTAGGTGTAGGGGGCAGCGAGCAGTACTTC. Protein sequence: CASSLGVGGSEQYF. The full variable domain, with the rest looked up from reference TRBV7-9 and TRBJ2-7, is DTGVSQNPRHKITKRGQNVTFRCDPISEHNRLYWYRQTLGQGPEFLTYFQNEAQLEKSRLLSDRFSAERPKGSFSTLEIQRTEQGDSAMYLCASSLGVGGSEQYFGPGTRLTVT.

The chain couples TRBV29-1 to TRBJ1-3, with D unresolved. The V end lost 3 bases, the J end lost 0 bases, and 6 bases lay between the germline ends. The CDR3 extends over 13 amino acids. Germline V lookup: CDR1 SQVTM, CDR2 ANQGSEA. As DNA, the CDR3 is TGCAGCGTTGAGGTCAACTCTGGAAACACCATATATTTT. Translation gives CSVEVNSGNTIYF. Using reference TRBV29-1 and TRBJ1-3 for the parts outside the CDR3, the full variable domain is SAVISQKPSRDICQRGTSLTIQCQVDSQVTMMFWYRQQPGQSLTLIATANQGSEATYESGFVIDKFPISRPNLTFSTLTVSNMSPEDSSIYLCSVEVNSGNTIYFGEGSWLTVV.

The chain is built from TRBV5-1 and TRBJ2-1; the D gene is possibly TRBD2 (5 bases). The CDR3 runs 17 residues. Germline V gives CDR1 SGHRS, CDR2 YFSETQ. V gave up 5 bases and J gave up 0 bases, with 18 bases separating them. CDR3 in amino acids: CASRRWRAESSYNEQFF. CDR3 DNA: TGCGCCAGCAGACGATGGCGGGCGGAGAGCTCCTACAATGAGCAGTTCTTC.

The V call is TRBV29-1, the J call TRBJ2-5; 9 positions agree with TRBD2. The CDR3 spans 16 residues. Germline lookup yields CDR1 SQVTM and CDR2 ANQGSEA. V dropped 4 bases and J dropped 0; count of bases not matched to a gene: 9. The CDR3 DNA sequence: TGCAGCGTTGTTGGTAGCGGGGGCCCGTACCAAGAGACCCAGTACTTC. It yields the protein CSVVGSGGPYQETQYF. Full variable domain (rest looked up from reference TRBV29-1 and TRBJ2-5): SAVISQKPSRDICQRGTSLTIQCQVDSQVTMMFWYRQQPGQSLTLIATANQGSEATYESGFVIDKFPISRPNLTFSTLTVSNMSPEDSSIYLCSVVGSGGPYQETQYFGPGTRLLVL.

The chain carries TRBV7-9 and TRBJ2-3; D might be TRBD2 (6 bases). The CDR3 has 15 amino acids. Germline V gene sequence: CDR1 SEHNR, CDR2 FQNEAQ (reference sequence). V shed 5 bases and J shed 1 base, with 13 bases lying between them. As DNA, the CDR3 is TGTGCCAGCAGCGGCGGGGCCTTGGGCACAGATACGCAGTATTTT. It translates to CASSGGALGTDTQYF. Complete variable domain (other parts from reference TRBV7-9 and TRBJ2-3): DTGVSQNPRHKITKRGQNVTFRCDPISEHNRLYWYRQTLGQGPEFLTYFQNEAQLEKSRLLSDRFSAERPKGSFSTLEIQRTEQGDSAMYLCASSGGALGTDTQYFGPGTRLTVL.

V usage is TRBV29-1 and J usage is TRBJ1-1, with a tentative D call TRBD1 (5 bases). V was cut by 5 bases and J by 1 base, with 14 bases left in between. Germline CDR1 and CDR2: SQVTM and ANQGSEA. CDR3 size: 14 residues. CDR3 protein: CSVRGRDPNTEAFF. The CDR3 DNA reads as TGCAGCGTTAGGGGACGAGATCCGAACACTGAAGCTTTCTTT.